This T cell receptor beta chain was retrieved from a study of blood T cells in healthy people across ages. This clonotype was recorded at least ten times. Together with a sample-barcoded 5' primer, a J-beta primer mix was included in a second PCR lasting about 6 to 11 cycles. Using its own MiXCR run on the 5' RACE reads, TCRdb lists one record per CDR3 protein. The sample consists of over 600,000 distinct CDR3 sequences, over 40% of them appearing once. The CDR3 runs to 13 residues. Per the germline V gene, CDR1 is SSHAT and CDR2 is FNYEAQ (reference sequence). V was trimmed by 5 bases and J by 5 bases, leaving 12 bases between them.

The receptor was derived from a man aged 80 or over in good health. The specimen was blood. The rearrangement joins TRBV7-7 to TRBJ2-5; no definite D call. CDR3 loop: CASSDKPGETQYF. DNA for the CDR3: TGTGCCAGCAGCGACAAACCCGGGGAGACCCAGTACTTC.